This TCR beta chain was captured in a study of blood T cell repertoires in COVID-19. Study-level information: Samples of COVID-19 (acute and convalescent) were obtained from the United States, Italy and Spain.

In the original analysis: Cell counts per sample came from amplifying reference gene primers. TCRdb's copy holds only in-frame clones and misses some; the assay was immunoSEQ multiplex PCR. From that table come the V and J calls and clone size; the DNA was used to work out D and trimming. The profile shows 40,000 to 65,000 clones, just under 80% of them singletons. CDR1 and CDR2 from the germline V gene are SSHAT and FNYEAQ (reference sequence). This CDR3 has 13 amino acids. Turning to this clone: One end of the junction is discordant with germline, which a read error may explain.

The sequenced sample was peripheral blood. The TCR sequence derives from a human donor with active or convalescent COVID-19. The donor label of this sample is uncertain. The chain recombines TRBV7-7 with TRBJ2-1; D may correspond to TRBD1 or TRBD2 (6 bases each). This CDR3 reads CASSLGGGQGQFF. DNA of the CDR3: TGTGCTAGCAGCTTAGGGGGAGGCCAGGGGCAGTTCTTC. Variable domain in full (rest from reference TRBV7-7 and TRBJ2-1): GAGVSQSPRYKVTKRGQDVTLRCDPISSHATLYWYQQALGQGPEFLTYFNYEAQPDKSGLPSDRFSAERPEGSISTLTIQRTEQRDSAMYRCASSLGGGQGQFFGPGTRLTVL.